This T cell receptor beta chain was identified during a study of blood T cell repertoires in COVID-19. At the level of the study: Samples representing acute and convalescent COVID-19 were sourced from the United States, Italy and Spain. Nucleic acid was either cDNA or gDNA, and it came from T cells, B-cell-depleted T cells, or PBMCs.

Per germline, CDR1 SEHNR and CDR2 FQNEAQ (reference sequence). V dropped 2 bases and J dropped 9 bases, with 14 bases sitting between them. There are 14 residues in the CDR3. Authors' methods: How many nucleated cells were present was estimated from reference gene primer amplification. Clones were read by immunoSEQ multiplex PCR, and TCRdb kept only the in-frame ones, dropping some. From that table come the V and J calls and clone size; the DNA was used to work out D and trimming. The sample consists of about 73,000 clones, about 86% of them appearing once. This TCR derives from a human donor in a cohort sampled during active COVID-19. The chain combines TRBV7-9 with TRBJ2-1, with no clear D. The sequencing sample was made of peripheral blood. This CDR3 is CASSLQAPVGEQFF. The CDR3 DNA sequence: TGTGCCAGCAGCTTACAAGCGCCCGTAGGTGAGCAGTTCTTC.